The 15 T cell receptor beta chains presented below share a single source sample, sequenced in a study of Graves' ophthalmopathy and Graves' hyperthyroidism. Scientists amplified the TCR beta CDR3 regions from RNA transcripts. The authors performed first-round RT-PCR with HTBI primers and then a second-round multiplex PCR. TCRdb processed the multiplex PCR reads anew with MiXCR; each CDR3 protein has one entry. Here the sample spans 600,000 to 950,000 distinct CDR3 sequences, approximately 40% being singletons. Material: peripheral blood. These receptors were obtained from an adult man with Graves' ophthalmopathy.

This clonotype occurred many times. The rearrangement joins TRBV24-1 to TRBJ1-5, with D tentatively TRBD1 (5 bases). Germline V gene data show CDR1 as KGHDR and CDR2 as SFDVKD. This CDR3 has 16 residues. V lost 3 bases, J lost 2 bases, and 13 bases lay in between. Here the CDR3 reads CATSDRGEGGNQPQHF. The CDR3 DNA reads TGTGCCACCAGTGATCGAGGGGAAGGTGGCAATCAGCCCCAGCATTTT.

Comment on this clonotype: A read error may produce the germline difference seen at one junction end. The V and J genes are TRBV4-1 and TRBJ1-1, with 8 bases fitting TRBD1. CDR3 length equals 16 residues. The germline gives CDR1 MGHRA, CDR2 YSYEKL. The CDR3 coding sequence is TGTGCCAGCAGCCAAGAACCAGGGGGCGTTAACACTGAAGCTTTCTTT. This sequence encodes CASSQEPGGVNTEAFF.

The chain combines TRBV12-3 or TRBV12-4 with TRBJ1-5; tentatively, D is TRBD1 (6 bases). The CDR3 extends over 16 amino acids. The V end was cut by 6 bases, the J end by 5 bases, with 20 bases between. The CDR3 sequence is CASSKDSGGPYQPQHF. CDR3 bases: TGTGCCAGCAGCAAGGACAGCGGGGGCCCGTATCAGCCCCAGCATTTT.

This clonotype was detected a few times. The rearrangement uses TRBV12-3 or TRBV12-4 and TRBJ1-6; the match to TRBD1 covers 7 bases. The V gene end was trimmed by 2 bases and the J gene end by 9 bases; junction bases not matched to a gene: 4. CDR3 size: 14 residues. The CDR3 DNA reads as TGTGCCAGCAGTTTAAGAGGGGGCGGTTCACCCCTCCACTTT. This sequence encodes CASSLRGGGSPLHF.

As DNA, the CDR3 is TGTGCCAGCAGTTACCGGTACCACGACTACGAGCAGTACTTC. Translating it yields CASSYRYHDYEQYF. This sequence joins TRBV2 and TRBJ2-7; the D is unclear. CDR1 is SNHLY and CDR2 is FYNNEI in the germline V gene. This CDR3 region has 14 residues. With 5 bases removed from V and 3 bases from J, the gap between germline ends came to 14 bases.

This clonotype was found a few times. The chain has TRBV12-3 or TRBV12-4 and TRBJ1-5; D possibly corresponds to TRBD1 (6 bases). The CDR3 loop spans 16 amino acids. V was shortened by 3 bases and J by 1 base, with 13 bases between the two germline ends. CDR3 in amino acids: CASSFMWGGSNQPQHF. In DNA, the CDR3 is TGTGCCAGCAGTTTTATGTGGGGGGGCAGCAATCAGCCCCAGCATTTT.

The V gene is TRBV13, the J gene TRBJ2-5, with 10 bases that match TRBD1. Germline CDR1 PRHDT, CDR2 FYEKMQ (reference sequence). The CDR3 contains 16 residues. J was trimmed by 1 base and V by 0 bases; bases with no gene match: 2. DNA for the CDR3: TGTGCCAGCAGCTTAGGGACAGGGGGCGTCCAAGAGACCCAGTACTTC. It translates to CASSLGTGGVQETQYF.

On this clonotype: The conserved phenylalanine or tryptophan is not found at the CDR3 terminus, so this likely reflects a read error. This sequence joins TRBV24-1 and TRBJ2-7; weak D call: TRBD2 (6 bases). The CDR3 loop spans 16 amino acids. The V gene's germline CDR1 is KGHDR and CDR2 SFDVKD. With 0 bases removed from V and 3 bases from J, the gap between germline ends came to 14 bases. The CDR3 DNA reads as TGTGCCACCAGTGATTTGCCGTTGGGAGCGGGCTACGAGCAGTACCTC. It translates to CATSDLPLGAGYEQYL.

As for this clonotype: The conserved phenylalanine or tryptophan is not found at the CDR3 terminus, so this likely reflects a read error. The chain recombines TRBV24-1 with TRBJ1-2; D remains unclear. Germline V CDR1 and CDR2: KGHDR, SFDVKD. This CDR3 comprises 15 residues. The CDR3 here is CATSDPKTANCGYTS. The CDR3 DNA follows: TGTGCCACCAGTGATCCTAAGACGGCTAACTGTGGCTACACCTCC.

The rearrangement uses TRBV10-1 and TRBJ1-1; 7 bases align to TRBD1. With 8 bases clipped from V and 1 base from J, the junction kept 10 bases outside the gene matches. The CDR3 covers 15 residues. Germline assignment: CDR1 WNHNN and CDR2 SYGVQD (reference sequence). The CDR3 DNA follows: TGCGCCAGCGGAGTTCGACAGGGATCGAACACTGAAGCTTTCTTT. It encodes CASGVRQGSNTEAFF.

The rearrangement links TRBV9 to TRBJ2-3; tentative D call: TRBD2 (6 bases). Per the germline V gene, CDR1 is SGDLS and CDR2 is YYNGEE. Trimming pared 0 bases from V and 4 bases from J, leaving 12 bases between. The CDR3 extends over 15 amino acids. The CDR3, as DNA: TGTGCCAGCAGCGTAGCCGGGACTCCTTCAGATACGCAGTATTTT. Amino acid sequence: CASSVAGTPSDTQYF.

The rearrangement joins TRBV7-3 to TRBJ1-2; D is possibly TRBD1 (6 bases). This CDR3 region has 15 residues. Trimming left V 5 bases short and J 4 bases short, with 17 bases between. Germline CDR1 is SGHTA and CDR2 is FQGTGA. DNA for the CDR3: TGTGCCAGCAGCCAGGATAGCAGGGGCCCCTATGGCTACACCTTC. This translates into CASSQDSRGPYGYTF.

Comment on this clonotype: A read error may account for a junction end that differs from germline. The chain has TRBV5-1 and TRBJ1-1; D is unclear. Germline V CDR1 and CDR2: SGHRS, YFSETQ. The CDR3 extends over 14 amino acids. The CDR3, as DNA: TGCGCCGGCAGCTACGCTCAGATGAACACTGAAGCTTTCTTT. This codes for CAGSYAQMNTEAFF.

This chain uses TRBV29-1 with TRBJ2-7, with 7 bases matching TRBD1. Germline loops: CDR1 SQVTM, CDR2 ANQGSEA. This CDR3 has 14 residues. Losses at the gene ends were 4 bases for V and 0 bases for J; bases not matched to a gene: 6. CDR3: CSVGGQANSYEQYF. CDR3 bases: TGCAGCGTTGGCGGACAGGCAAACTCCTACGAGCAGTACTTC.

This chain joins TRBV6-1 and TRBJ1-2; 7 positions agree with TRBD1. The V gene end was trimmed by 11 bases and the J gene end by 8 bases; junction bases not matched to a gene: 11. CDR1 MNHNS and CDR2 SASEGT come from the germline V gene. The CDR3 loop spans 12 amino acids. The CDR3 bases are TGTGCCGCAAGACCACGACAGGGAGGCTACACCTTC. This sequence encodes CAARPRQGGYTF.